The 16 T cell receptor beta chains listed next were all sequenced from one sample in a study of shared clonotypes between healthy human individuals. CD45RO negativity and positive selection for CCR7 defined naive CD8 cells, a population that excluded terminally differentiated effector memory CD45RA+ cells. The assay was immunoSEQ multiplex PCR, and TCRdb's table has in-frame clones only and misses some. The data contain 1.5 million to 2.5 million clones, about 95% of them singletons. Sequenced sample: naive CD8+ T cells sorted from blood. All receptors come from a man younger than 30 in good health.

This clone was picked up one time. V gene TRBV5-1 combines with J gene TRBJ1-4; 9 nucleotides line up with TRBD1. V gave up 0 bases and J gave up 7 bases; unmatched junction bases: 10. The CDR3 totals 17 residues. Germline CDR1 SGHRS, CDR2 YFSETQ. The DNA of the CDR3 is TGCGCCAGCAGCTTGGAAGGGTACGGGACAGGGAGTGAAAAACTGTTTTTT. Translated, it gives CASSLEGYGTGSEKLFF. Together with reference TRBV5-1 and TRBJ1-4, the CDR3 gives the full variable domain: KAGVTQTPRYLIKTRGQQVTLSCSPISGHRSVSWYQQTPGQGLQFLFEYFSETQRNKGNFPGRFSGRQFSNSRSEMNVSTLELGDSALYLCASSLEGYGTGSEKLFFGSGTQLSVL.

The chain carries TRBV11-2 and TRBJ2-7; a weak D match, TRBD2 (6 bases). Germline assignment: CDR1 SGHAT and CDR2 FQNNGV. There are 15 residues in the CDR3. V was clipped by 4 bases and J by 4 bases, with 17 bases between them. The chain's CDR3 is CASSWSAGNEYEQYF. The CDR3 nucleotides are TGTGCCAGCAGCTGGAGCGCGGGGAATGAGTACGAGCAGTACTTC. The full variable domain, rest sourced from reference TRBV11-2 and TRBJ2-7, is EAGVAQSPRYKIIEKRQSVAFWCNPISGHATLYWYQQILGQGPKLLIQFQNNGVVDDSQLPKDRFSAERLKGVDSTLKIQPAKLEDSAVYLCASSWSAGNEYEQYFGPGTRLTVT.

The chain has TRBV27 and TRBJ1-6; D not certain. The CDR3 has 15 residues. The V and J ends lost 5 bases and 1 base respectively, with 9 bases between them. The germline V gene has CDR1 MNHEY and CDR2 SMNVEV (reference sequence). Here the CDR3 reads CASSPLGSYNSPLHF. The CDR3 region has the DNA TGTGCCAGCAGTCCCCTAGGGTCCTATAATTCACCCCTCCACTTT.

This clone was found a few times. CDR3 bases: TGCGCCAGCAGCCAAGAAACAGGATGGACTGAAGCTTTCTTT. Its translation is CASSQETGWTEAFF. The gene calls are TRBV4-1 and TRBJ1-1; D possibly corresponds to TRBD1 (5 bases). CDR3 size: 14 residues. Trimming removed 0 bases from V and 5 bases from J, with 10 bases in between. Germline-derived CDR1 and CDR2 are MGHRA and YSYEKL.

About this clone itself: This sample includes further DNA sequences coding for the same CDR3. The chain employs TRBV6-6 and TRBJ1-2; D uncertain. Germline V lookup: CDR1 MNHNY, CDR2 SVGAGI (reference sequence). The CDR3 is made up of 14 amino acids. Trimming removed 0 bases from V and 8 bases from J, with 13 bases in between. CDR3 coding DNA: TGTGCCAGCAGTTACTCCGAGGGAACTCGGGGCTACACCTTC. This sequence encodes CASSYSEGTRGYTF.

The J gene is TRBJ1-1, the V gene TRBV27, with TRBD1 matching 10 bases. Germline values: CDR1 MNHEY, CDR2 SMNVEV (reference sequence). V lost 3 bases, J lost 4 bases, and 14 bases stayed unmatched. The CDR3 covers 18 residues. The CDR3 is CASSFLAGTGVGTTEAFF. The CDR3 nucleotides are TGTGCCAGCAGTTTTCTGGCCGGGACAGGGGTCGGAACCACTGAAGCTTTCTTT.

The chain has TRBV27 and TRBJ1-1, with D possibly matching TRBD1 (6 bases). The CDR3 runs 12 residues. V was clipped by 5 bases and J by 11 bases, with 15 bases between them. Germline V lookup: CDR1 MNHEY, CDR2 SMNVEV (reference sequence). CDR3 in amino acids: CASSTVSGEAFF. The CDR3 DNA reads as TGTGCCAGCAGTACAGTGTCAGGGGAGGCTTTCTTT.

This chain links TRBV30 with TRBJ2-3; 9 nucleotides align to TRBD2. This CDR3 has 14 residues. V lost 3 bases and J lost 3; bases outside the gene matches: 4. Germline V gene sequence: CDR1 GTSNPN, CDR2 SVGIG (reference sequence). The CDR3 DNA follows: TGTGCCTGGAGGGGGCTAGCGGGGACAGATACGCAGTATTTT. This gives the protein CAWRGLAGTDTQYF.

The chain recombines TRBV7-9 with TRBJ1-2, with 7 nucleotides matching TRBD1. With V trimmed by 7 bases and J by 2 bases, 13 bases remained unmatched. The germline V gene has CDR1 SEHNR and CDR2 FQNEAQ (reference sequence). The CDR3 loop spans 16 amino acids. The CDR3 nucleotides are TGTGCCAGCACTCCCGGGTCGGAAGGGGGCAACTATGGCTACACCTTC. This gives the protein CASTPGSEGGNYGYTF.

The chain employs TRBV27 and TRBJ1-1, with D possibly matching TRBD1 (6 bases). V was trimmed by 6 bases and J by 5 bases, leaving 13 bases between them. Germline V lookup: CDR1 MNHEY, CDR2 SMNVEV (reference sequence). The CDR3 runs to 13 residues. The CDR3 region is CASSIIQGTEAFF. Written as DNA, the CDR3 is TGTGCCAGCAGCATCATACAGGGAACTGAAGCTTTCTTT.

This clone is a singleton in its sample. Within the sample, other DNA sequences also encode this same CDR3. The CDR3 nucleotides read TGTGCCAGCAGCTCGAGGGTTAGTTCCTACGAGCAGTACTTC. Amino acids: CASSSRVSSYEQYF. The chain combines TRBV13 with TRBJ2-7; TRBD2 might be the D (5 bases). Germline loops: CDR1 PRHDT, CDR2 FYEKMQ (reference sequence). The CDR3 is made up of 14 amino acids. Trimming removed 4 bases at V and 1 base at J, with 11 bases between. The full variable domain, with the rest looked up from reference TRBV13 and TRBJ2-7, is AAGVIQSPRHLIKEKRETATLKCYPIPRHDTVYWYQQGPGQDPQFLISFYEKMQSDKGSIPDRFSAQQFSDYHSELNMSSLELGDSALYFCASSSRVSSYEQYFGPGTRLTVT.

The V call is TRBV7-9, the J call TRBJ2-5, with D unresolved. The CDR3 consists of 14 residues. V dropped 5 bases and J dropped 3 bases, with 13 bases sitting between them. Germline loops: CDR1 SEHNR, CDR2 FQNEAQ (reference sequence). The CDR3 loop reads CASSPRKSKETQYF. The DNA of the CDR3 is TGTGCCAGCAGCCCCCGGAAGTCAAAAGAGACCCAGTACTTC.

This clone was seen a single time. V gene TRBV19 combines with J gene TRBJ1-2; a weak D match, TRBD1 (5 bases). The CDR3 runs to 12 residues. Germline CDR1 and CDR2: LNHDA and SQIVND (reference sequence). V gave up 7 bases and J gave up 7 bases, with 13 bases separating them. CDR3 region: CASTAPGSGYTF. In DNA, the CDR3 is TGTGCCAGTACCGCTCCAGGGAGTGGCTACACCTTC.

Worth noting for this clone: Other DNA variants within this sample encode the same CDR3. V is TRBV6-1 and J is TRBJ1-1; D perhaps matches TRBD1 (5 bases). The CDR3 length is 14 residues. Between the trimmed V and J ends, which lost 1 base and 2 bases, there was a span of 8 bases. The germline gives CDR1 MNHNS, CDR2 SASEGT. The CDR3 is CASSEGGLNTEAFF. CDR3 nucleotide sequence: TGTGCCAGCAGTGAAGGGGGGTTAAACACTGAAGCTTTCTTT.

This chain joins TRBV18 and TRBJ2-2; tentatively, D is TRBD1 (6 bases). Germline CDR1 and CDR2: KGHSH and LQKENI. There are 18 residues in the CDR3. V lost 6 bases to trimming and J lost 0 bases, with 20 bases between them. CDR3 DNA sequence: TGTGCCAGCTCTCCTCCCACGGGACACGGCACGAACACCGGGGAGCTGTTTTTT. This encodes CASSPPTGHGTNTGELFF.

This chain joins TRBV30 and TRBJ2-7; TRBD1 matches at 11 bases. CDR1 and CDR2 (germline): GTSNPN, SVGIG (reference sequence). Trimming cost V 5 bases and J 4 bases; bases outside gene matches: 7. The CDR3 is 14 amino acids. The CDR3 DNA reads TGTGCCTGGGTCCGGGACAGGGGGATTTACGAGCAGTACTTC. Its translation is CAWVRDRGIYEQYF.